This TCR beta chain is from a study of cytomegalovirus exposure and HLA in healthy donors (dated by TCRdb to about 2017). With respect to the entire study: An earlier analysis of roughly 610 of the donors reported 276 Gb of sequence data and 90 million to 120 million unique TCR beta sequences obtained from some 170 million T cells. The number of typed donors differed by locus: about 620-640 for A, B, C, DRB1 and DQB1; approximately 530 for DQA1; approximately 600 for DPA1; and some 450 for DPB1. The study aimed to test whether signatures of past pathogen exposure could be identified by cataloging public T cell receptors. Rather than drawing on any new phenotypic data, the later analysis identified candidate immune exposures from TCR beta sequences and the way those sequences occurred across donors. High-throughput TCR immunosequencing, statistical association of individual TCRs with disease status, and machine learning were combined to predict cytomegalovirus infection status. Every repertoire in the discovery cohort had been generated on one and the same sequencing platform. Roughly 320 gigabases of sequencing data and around 85 million unique TCR sequences made up an early release that covered over 550 HLA-typed donors. Five DR-DQ haplotypes were treated as single units for association and clustering because of strong linkage in the cohort. Besides the first cohort of about 730 subjects, a separate validation cohort made up of around 120 different subjects was used. HLA typing included class I and class II loci at four-digit resolution. Among some 400 genotyped donors of the cohort, an average of around 250,000 unique TCR beta nucleotide sequences was sequenced per donor, of which 15% to 20% were non-productive. The study used immunosequencing to profile the T cell repertoires of 666 subjects and linked those repertoires to cytomegalovirus serostatus. To study patterns of TCR occurrence, a later analysis re-analyzed previously published TCR beta repertoires from 650 to 750 donors and added high-resolution HLA genotyping. Donor age, sex, ethnicity and CMV serostatus were collected together with the repertoire data. To decide whether each TCR beta V gene segment behaved as functional or pseudogenic, an earlier analysis of approximately 620 of the donors relied on high-throughput TCR beta sequencing. A later genetic analysis used genome-wide SNP genotypes for about three fifths of the 666 donors, treating that subset as a discovery cohort. Of the roughly 400 genotyped donors, 70% to 90% were placed in the genetic ancestry cluster associated with self-reported Caucasian donors.

About this clone: Which antigen it targets is not known. The record has no base qualities; no much larger clone is one base away.

Taken from cysteine to phenylalanine, the CDR3 has 15 residues. CDR3 DNA only is kept here, 45 bases in frame from base 1. The CDR1 and CDR2 encoded by the germline V gene are SGHTA and FQGTGA. V has 5 bases trimmed and J has 3 bases trimmed; junction bases matching no gene number 5. Library creation used the immunoSEQ multiplex PCR assay. The multiplex PCR relied on a mix of 60 forward primers for TCR Vbeta segments and 13 reverse primers for TCR Jbeta segments. A multiplex PCR assay on genomic DNA amplified the CDR3 region of rearranged TCR beta genes. The Illumina HiSeq System was used to sequence the amplified TCR beta libraries as 87-base-pair reads. On the study's bioinformatics: A later analysis tallied 75 million to 95 million unique TCR beta chains across the 640 or so repertoires, and approximately 9.9 million of those chains were shared by two or more donors. A nearest-neighbor algorithm error-corrected the raw reads and collapsed the reads into unique sequences, merging closely related sequences to remove PCR and sequencing errors. CDR3 sequences were aligned to IMGT reference sequences to assign V, D and J gene segments. For a sequence to be retained, a match of at least six nucleotides was required to both a V gene segment and a J gene segment. Rearrangements were called productive when the CDR3 lacked stop codons and stayed in frame with V and J; all others were non-productive. CDR3 was defined by IMGT convention, running from the second conserved V-encoded cysteine to the conserved J-encoded phenylalanine. The earlier analysis of a few hundred of the donors excluded any sequence lacking an unambiguous match to a single V gene segment. An earlier analysis of 500 to 700 of the donors classified V segments as functional when productive rearrangements were above 56.7% and as segregating when the standard deviation between donors was above 5%. A statistical classification framework was developed to diagnose cytomegalovirus status using the catalog of TCR beta chain sequences. A later analysis assigned V and J genes by comparing TCR nucleotide sequences with IMGT/GENE-DB human TR gene sequences. In a later analysis, CDR3 sequences and most-parsimonious VDJ recombination scenarios were assigned using the TCRdist pipeline. In a later analysis, every TCR beta chain was defined by the combination of its CDR3 amino acid sequence and its V-gene family, and reads without a unique V-gene family were dropped. As a way to deal with suspected cross-contamination and a sequencing artifact, a later analysis dropped more than 500 nucleotide sequences that were highly shared and had low generation probability. For each public chain, a later analysis derived a clonal expansion index from normalized ranks of inferred template counts within each repertoire. A later analysis computed generation probabilities with a VDJ recombination model fitted to out-of-frame rearrangements, and checked the results against IGoR. In a later analysis, TCR-TCR, TCR-HLA and TCR-CMV co-occurrence was scored with hypergeometric tests, and a repertoire-size bias correction was applied to TCR pairs. False discovery rates were estimated in a later analysis by permuting HLA or CMV assignments 20 times. In a later analysis, co-occurring TCRs were grouped using DBSCAN, with TCRdist sequence similarity added in when clustering inside HLA-allele-positive subsets. Co-occurrence clustering excluded repertoires with fewer than 30,000 or more than 120,000 public chains, plus five with anomalous nucleotide sharing. TCRdb mirrors the immuneACCESS table, restricted to in-frame sequences. Some clones are absent from its copies; in checked studies, under half trace to an unresolved V gene, and the reason for the others is unknown. The V and J calls and clone size are taken from that table; D and trimming were inferred from the DNA. This sample gives around 100,000 clones in total; 70% to 80% of them show up just once. In total, the top ten clones hold under 3% of the sample.

General findings and caveats noted by the study authors: Because HLA typing was missing for some donors at each locus, association tests included only the typed subset. The classifier was reported to diagnose cytomegalovirus status with high specificity and sensitivity in both the original and validation cohorts. The study listed 164 TCR beta chains as associated with cytomegalovirus. The 87-base-pair reads could not distinguish some IMGT-functional V segments, including TRBV6-2 and TRBV6-3, so those segments were excluded. Compared with equally common non-associated chains, HLA-associated TCR beta chains in a later analysis were more clonally expanded and had lower generation probabilities. For the cohort, immune exposure information was limited to CMV serostatus. A later analysis associated 15,000 to 20,000 TCR beta sequences with specific HLA alleles at a false discovery rate of 0.05. Broadly in line with IMGT annotations, most TCR beta V segments showed up in productive rearrangements about 87% or about 30% of the time in an earlier analysis of a few hundred of the donors. This cohort had only TCR beta chains sequenced, and the lack of alpha or paired-chain data limited which features could be detected. The earlier analysis of some 560 of the donors excluded 15 to 20 rarely observed V segments, including chromosome 9 orphons, because counts were too low. Sequencing depth was assumed to be roughly uniform across donors in the presence/absence analyses, though that assumption may not hold. Across donors, most TCR sequences were observed very rarely, whereas some public TCRs were present in many individuals. A further reported finding was that TCR beta sequences accurately predicted the HLA-A and HLA-B alleles for most subjects in the first cohort. When HLA alleles, especially DR and DQ, strongly co-occurred, TCR associations were difficult to assign to individual alleles. In a later genetic analysis, fewer N-insertions in productive TCRs were reported among donors in an Asian-associated ancestry cluster than the approximately 630-donor mean. Three of the identified cytomegalovirus-associated TCR beta chains were confirmed in vitro to be specific for cytomegalovirus antigens. A group of highly shared sequence variants was considered likely to be a technical artifact of the sequencing pipeline. The authors suggested that the approach could potentially be extended to other disease states and immunological phenotypes. In a later analysis, TCR association rates were found to vary across HLA loci, with the most associated TCRs seen for DRB1 alleles and the fewest for HLA-C alleles. In a later analysis, most CMV-associated TCR beta chains were found to appear HLA-restricted, with HLA associations seemingly driven largely by CMV exposure. An association between a missense DCLRE1C variant and V-gene and J-gene trimming of TCR beta chains was found in a later genetic analysis and replicated in an independent cohort. Several of the top co-occurrence clusters appeared to be linked to parvovirus B19, influenza, CMV and Epstein-Barr virus, according to a later analysis. Correlated functional status among segregating V segments might be attributable to linkage disequilibrium, but an unknown experimental factor could not be ruled out.

The cohort consisted of fewer than 700 healthy bone marrow donors. At the time of sampling, all cohort members were nominally healthy, though unrecorded immune exposures were likely present. The donor was CMV seropositive and was included in the group of some 290 seropositive cohort members. Every donor gave a peripheral blood sample, and the peripheral blood mononuclear cells from that sample were used for TCR beta sequencing. Genomic DNA extraction from the blood cell samples was performed with the Qiagen DNeasy Blood Extraction Kit. The receptor was isolated from a woman aged 18-35 years in good health and CMV-seropositive. Material: PBMCs. The sequence links TRBV7-3 to TRBJ2-5, with 11 bases aligning to TRBD1. The bases read TGTGCCAGCAGCCCCGGGACAGGGGGAAAAGAGACCCAGTACTTC. Translation gives CASSPGTGGKETQYF.